Here is one T cell receptor beta chain with its context. The entry originates in a study of blood T cell repertoires in COVID-19. As for the study in general: There were acute and convalescent COVID-19 samples, and they came from the United States, Italy and Spain. Sources were T cells, B-cell-depleted T cells, or PBMCs; the material itself was cDNA or gDNA.

Authors' analysis steps: Amplification of reference gene primers was used by the study to estimate nucleated cell counts. The table came from immunoSEQ multiplex PCR; TCRdb's copy has only in-frame clones and leaves some out. V, J and clone size reflect that table, while D and trimming were determined from the DNA. This table has a few hundred thousand clones, approximately 90% appearing once. The sample was peripheral blood. This receptor was taken from a woman in her twenties or thirties with COVID-19, enrolled during active disease.

The CDR3 here is CASSIVRQETQYF. DNA for the CDR3: TGTGCCAGTAGTATAGTCCGCCAAGAGACCCAGTACTTC. The chain employs TRBV19 and TRBJ2-5; no clear D. The germline CDR1 and CDR2 sequences are LNHDA and SQIVND (reference sequence). The CDR3 length is 13 residues. Trimming left V 1 base short and J 1 base short, with 4 bases between.